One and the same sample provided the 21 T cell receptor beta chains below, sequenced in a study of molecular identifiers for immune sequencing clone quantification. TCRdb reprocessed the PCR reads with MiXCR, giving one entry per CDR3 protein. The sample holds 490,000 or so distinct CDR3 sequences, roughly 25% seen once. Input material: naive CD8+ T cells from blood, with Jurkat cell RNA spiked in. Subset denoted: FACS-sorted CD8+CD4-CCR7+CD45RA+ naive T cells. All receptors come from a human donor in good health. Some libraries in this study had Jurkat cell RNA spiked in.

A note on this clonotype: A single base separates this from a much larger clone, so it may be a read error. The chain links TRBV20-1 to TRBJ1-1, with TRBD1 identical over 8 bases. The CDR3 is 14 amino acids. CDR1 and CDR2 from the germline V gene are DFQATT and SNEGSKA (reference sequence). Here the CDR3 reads CSAESGGGDTEASF. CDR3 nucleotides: TGCAGTGCTGAATCAGGGGGCGGGGACACTGAAGCTTCCTTT.

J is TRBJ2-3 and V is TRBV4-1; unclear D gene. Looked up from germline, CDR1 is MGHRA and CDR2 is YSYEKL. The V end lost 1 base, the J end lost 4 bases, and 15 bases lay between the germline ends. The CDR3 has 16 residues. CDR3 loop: CASSQGMGLEADTQYF. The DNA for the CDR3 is TGCGCCAGCAGCCAAGGGATGGGCCTCGAGGCAGATACGCAGTATTTT.

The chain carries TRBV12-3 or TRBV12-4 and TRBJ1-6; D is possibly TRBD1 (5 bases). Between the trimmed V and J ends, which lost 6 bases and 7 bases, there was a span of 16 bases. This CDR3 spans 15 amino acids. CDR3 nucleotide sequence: TGTGCCAGCAGACCCGACGGGGGTTGGAATTCACCCCTCCACTTT. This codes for CASRPDGGWNSPLHF.

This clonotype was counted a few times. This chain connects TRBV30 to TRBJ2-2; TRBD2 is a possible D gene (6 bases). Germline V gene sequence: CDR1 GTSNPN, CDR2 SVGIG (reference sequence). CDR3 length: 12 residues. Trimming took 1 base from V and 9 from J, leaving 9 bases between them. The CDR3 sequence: CAWSDGLRELFF. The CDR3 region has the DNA TGTGCCTGGAGTGACGGACTACGGGAGCTGTTTTTT.

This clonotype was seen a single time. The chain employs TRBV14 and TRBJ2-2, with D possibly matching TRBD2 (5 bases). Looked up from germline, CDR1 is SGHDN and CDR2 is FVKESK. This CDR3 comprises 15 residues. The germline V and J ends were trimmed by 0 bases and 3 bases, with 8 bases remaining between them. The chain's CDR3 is CASSQDSGYTGELFF. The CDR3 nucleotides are TGTGCCAGCAGCCAAGATTCGGGGTACACCGGGGAGCTGTTTTTT.

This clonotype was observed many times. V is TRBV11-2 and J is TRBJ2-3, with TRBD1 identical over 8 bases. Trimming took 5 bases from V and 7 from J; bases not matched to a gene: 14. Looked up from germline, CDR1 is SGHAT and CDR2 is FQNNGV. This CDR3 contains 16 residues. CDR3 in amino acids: CASSPPKGQGANTQYF. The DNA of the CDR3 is TGTGCCAGCAGCCCGCCCAAGGGGCAGGGGGCAAATACGCAGTATTTT.

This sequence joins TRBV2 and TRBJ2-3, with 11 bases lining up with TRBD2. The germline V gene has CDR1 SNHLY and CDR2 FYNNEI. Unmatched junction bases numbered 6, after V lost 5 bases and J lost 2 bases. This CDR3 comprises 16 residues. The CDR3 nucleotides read TGTGCCAGCAGTTCTGTACTAGCGGGGGACACAGATACGCAGTATTTT. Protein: CASSSVLAGDTDTQYF.

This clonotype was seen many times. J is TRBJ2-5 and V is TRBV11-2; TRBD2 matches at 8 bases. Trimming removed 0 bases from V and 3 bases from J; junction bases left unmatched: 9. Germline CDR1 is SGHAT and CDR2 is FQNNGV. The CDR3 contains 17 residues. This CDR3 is CASSLDPRTSLEETQYF. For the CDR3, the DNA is TGTGCCAGCAGCTTAGACCCTCGGACTAGCCTGGAAGAGACCCAGTACTTC. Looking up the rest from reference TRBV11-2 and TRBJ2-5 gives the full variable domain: EAGVAQSPRYKIIEKRQSVAFWCNPISGHATLYWYQQILGQGPKLLIQFQNNGVVDDSQLPKDRFSAERLKGVDSTLKIQPAKLEDSAVYLCASSLDPRTSLEETQYFGPGTRLLVL.

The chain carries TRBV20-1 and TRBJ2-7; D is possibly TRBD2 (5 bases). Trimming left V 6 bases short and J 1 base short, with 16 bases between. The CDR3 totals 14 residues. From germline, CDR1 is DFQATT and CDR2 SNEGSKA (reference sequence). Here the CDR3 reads CSAFSAGISYEQYF. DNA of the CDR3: TGCAGTGCCTTCTCCGCCGGGATTTCCTACGAGCAGTACTTC.

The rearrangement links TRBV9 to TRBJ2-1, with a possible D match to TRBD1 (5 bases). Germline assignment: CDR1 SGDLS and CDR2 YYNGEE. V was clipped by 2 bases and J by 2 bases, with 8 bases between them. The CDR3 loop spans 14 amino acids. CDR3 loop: CASSVGLTYNEQFF. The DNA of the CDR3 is TGTGCCAGCAGCGTGGGGCTAACCTACAATGAGCAGTTCTTC.

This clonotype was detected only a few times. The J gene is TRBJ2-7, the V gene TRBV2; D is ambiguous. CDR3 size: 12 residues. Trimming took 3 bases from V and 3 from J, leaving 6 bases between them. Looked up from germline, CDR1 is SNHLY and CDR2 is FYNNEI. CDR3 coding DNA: TGTGCCAGCAGTGAGTTCGGCTACGAGCAGTACTTC. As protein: CASSEFGYEQYF.

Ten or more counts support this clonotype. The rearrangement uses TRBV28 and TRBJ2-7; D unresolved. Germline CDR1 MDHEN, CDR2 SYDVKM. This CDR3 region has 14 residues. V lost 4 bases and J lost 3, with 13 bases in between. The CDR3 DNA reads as TGTGCCAGCAGTTCGTCTTGGGCCAGCTACGAGCAGTACTTC. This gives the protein CASSSSWASYEQYF.

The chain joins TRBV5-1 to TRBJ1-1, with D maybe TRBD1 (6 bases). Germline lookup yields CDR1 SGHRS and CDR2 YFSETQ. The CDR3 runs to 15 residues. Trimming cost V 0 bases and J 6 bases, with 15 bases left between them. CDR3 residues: CASSLEQGPHAEAFF. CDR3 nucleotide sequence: TGCGCCAGCAGCTTGGAGCAGGGGCCCCACGCTGAAGCTTTCTTT.

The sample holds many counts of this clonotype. Here the CDR3 DNA reads TGTGCCAGCAGTTTAGAGGGCTCGCGGACAGATACGCAGTATTTT. It specifies CASSLEGSRTDTQYF. The genes are TRBV28 and TRBJ2-3; D is possibly TRBD2 (5 bases). The CDR3 contains 15 residues. V lost 2 bases, J lost 3 bases, and 12 bases lay in between. The germline CDR1 and CDR2 sequences are MDHEN and SYDVKM. The full variable domain, completed using reference TRBV28 and TRBJ2-3, is DVKVTQSSRYLVKRTGEKVFLECVQDMDHENMFWYRQDPGLGLRLIYFSYDVKMKEKGDIPEGYSVSREKKERFSLILESASTNQTSMYLCASSLEGSRTDTQYFGPGTRLTVL.

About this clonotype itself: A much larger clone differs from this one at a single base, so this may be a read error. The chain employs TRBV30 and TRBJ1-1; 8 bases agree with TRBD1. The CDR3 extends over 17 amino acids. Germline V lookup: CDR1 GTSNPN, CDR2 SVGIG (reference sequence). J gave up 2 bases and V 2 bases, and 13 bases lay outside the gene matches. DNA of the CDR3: TGTGCCTGGAGTCCACGGGGTGGGACAGGAGACAACACTGAAGCTTTCTTT. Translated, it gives CAWSPRGGTGDNTEAFF.

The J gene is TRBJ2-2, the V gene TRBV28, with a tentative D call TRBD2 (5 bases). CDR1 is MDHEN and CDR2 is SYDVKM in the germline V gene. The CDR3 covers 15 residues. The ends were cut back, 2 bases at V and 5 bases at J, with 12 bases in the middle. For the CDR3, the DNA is TGTGCCAGCAGTTTAGTGCCTAGAGGGACCGGGGAGCTGTTTTTT. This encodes CASSLVPRGTGELFF.

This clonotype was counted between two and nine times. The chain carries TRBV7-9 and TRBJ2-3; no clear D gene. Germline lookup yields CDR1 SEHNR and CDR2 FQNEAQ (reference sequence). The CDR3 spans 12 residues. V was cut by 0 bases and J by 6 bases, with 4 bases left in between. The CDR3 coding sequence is TGTGCCAGCAGCTTAGCGGATGATACGCAGTATTTT. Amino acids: CASSLADDTQYF.

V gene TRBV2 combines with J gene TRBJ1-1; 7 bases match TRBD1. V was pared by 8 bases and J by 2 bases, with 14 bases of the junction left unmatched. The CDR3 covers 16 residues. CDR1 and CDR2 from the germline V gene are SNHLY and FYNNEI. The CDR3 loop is CASSKTGHRFNTEAFF. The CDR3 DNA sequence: TGTGCCAGCTCCAAGACAGGGCACCGTTTCAACACTGAAGCTTTCTTT.

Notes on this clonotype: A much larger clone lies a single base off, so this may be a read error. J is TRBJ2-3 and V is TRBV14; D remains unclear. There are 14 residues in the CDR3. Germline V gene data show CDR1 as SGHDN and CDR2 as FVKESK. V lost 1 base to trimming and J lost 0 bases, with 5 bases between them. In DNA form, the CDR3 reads TGTGCCAGCAGCCAAGTGCCTAGCACAGATACGCAGTATTTT. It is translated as CASSQVPSTDTQYF.

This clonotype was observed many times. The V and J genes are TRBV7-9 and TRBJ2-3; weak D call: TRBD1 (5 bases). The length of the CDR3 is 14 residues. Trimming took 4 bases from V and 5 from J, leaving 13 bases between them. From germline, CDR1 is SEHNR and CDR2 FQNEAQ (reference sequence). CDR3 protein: CASSSTRVGDTQYF. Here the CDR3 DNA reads TGTGCCAGCAGCTCAACCAGGGTAGGAGATACGCAGTATTTT.

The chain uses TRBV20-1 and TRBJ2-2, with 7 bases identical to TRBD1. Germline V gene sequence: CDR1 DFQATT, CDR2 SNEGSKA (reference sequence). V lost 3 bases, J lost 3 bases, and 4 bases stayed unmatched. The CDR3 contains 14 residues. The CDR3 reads CSARDTGDTGELFF. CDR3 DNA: TGCAGTGCTAGGGATACAGGGGACACCGGGGAGCTGTTTTTT.